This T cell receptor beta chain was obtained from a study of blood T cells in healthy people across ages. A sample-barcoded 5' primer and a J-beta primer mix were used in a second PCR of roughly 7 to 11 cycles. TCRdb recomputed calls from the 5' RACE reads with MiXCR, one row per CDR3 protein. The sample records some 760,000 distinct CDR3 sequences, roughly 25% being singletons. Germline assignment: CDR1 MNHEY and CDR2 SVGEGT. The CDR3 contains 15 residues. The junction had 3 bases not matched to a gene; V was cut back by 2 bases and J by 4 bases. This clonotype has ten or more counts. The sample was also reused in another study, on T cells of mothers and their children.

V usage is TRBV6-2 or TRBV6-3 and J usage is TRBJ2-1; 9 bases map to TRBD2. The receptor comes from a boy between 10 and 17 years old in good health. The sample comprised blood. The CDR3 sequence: CASSYGLAGYNEQFF. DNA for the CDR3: TGTGCCAGCAGTTACGGCCTAGCGGGGTACAATGAGCAGTTCTTC.